One TCR beta chain is described in this entry. These data belong to a study of human T cells and chemical hapten exposure. Noted time point: pre-sensitization, week 0. Described treatment: therapeutic diphenylcyclopropenone sensitization with weekly scalp DPC. TCRdb redid the calling of the RACE reads with MiXCR, one entry per CDR3 protein. Of 89,000 or so distinct CDR3 sequences listed, 8.5% are singletons. The V segment lost 6 bases and the J segment 4 bases; nucleotides outside the gene matches: 12. From germline, CDR1 is MNHEY and CDR2 SVGEGT. The CDR3 loop spans 15 amino acids. The receptor was isolated from a man aged 40-49 years with alopecia areata. Some clones in this sample may be carry-over from other donors' samples. The sample was whole blood, taken in connection with sensitization to the hapten diphenylcyclopropenone (DPC). The chain joins TRBV6-2 or TRBV6-3 to TRBJ2-7, with TRBD1 identical over 7 bases. CDR3 bases: TGTGCCAGCAGGCCCTCGCCGGGACAGACTTACGAGCAGTACTTC. Amino acids: CASRPSPGQTYEQYF.